Listed here are 8 T cell receptor beta chains from one sample, sequenced in a study of blood T cells in healthy people across ages. Primed by a sample-barcoded 5' primer and a J-beta primer mix, a second PCR proceeded for 7 to 11 cycles. In TCRdb, the 5' RACE reads were re-called with MiXCR into one record per CDR3 protein. The table has fewer than 1,200,000 distinct CDR3 sequences, about 23% seen once. This same sample was also taken into another study, of T cells of mothers and their children.

Sequenced: blood. Source of these receptors: a girl under 10 years old in good health.

This chain uses TRBV23-1 with TRBJ1-2; D gene ambiguous. TRBV23-1 is reported as an ORF; its role is uncertain. V gave up 4 bases and J gave up 4 bases, with 10 bases separating them. This CDR3 contains 13 residues. The CDR3 coding sequence is TGCGCCAGCAGTCTAGAGGGATGCTATGGCTACACCTTC. It specifies CASSLEGCYGYTF.

This sequence joins TRBV5-6 and TRBJ2-3; D call uncertain. Deletions cut 0 bases from V and 1 base from J, with 6 bases between. This CDR3 contains 14 residues. Germline V lookup: CDR1 SGHDT, CDR2 YYEEEE. CDR3 region: CASSLELGTDTQYF. The CDR3 DNA reads as TGTGCCAGCAGCTTGGAGTTAGGCACAGATACGCAGTATTTT.

This clonotype has more than one count but fewer than ten. This chain uses TRBV7-9 with TRBJ2-1; D is unclear. This CDR3 is 15 amino acids long. The V end lost 4 bases, the J end lost 5 bases, and 15 bases lay between the germline ends. Germline CDR1 SEHNR, CDR2 FQNEAQ (reference sequence). The CDR3 loop is CASSSAGPIHNEQFF. In nucleotides, the CDR3 is TGTGCCAGCAGCTCGGCCGGGCCCATACACAATGAGCAGTTCTTC. Together with reference TRBV7-9 and TRBJ2-1, the CDR3 gives the full variable domain: DTGVSQNPRHKITKRGQNVTFRCDPISEHNRLYWYRQTLGQGPEFLTYFQNEAQLEKSRLLSDRFSAERPKGSFSTLEIQRTEQGDSAMYLCASSSAGPIHNEQFFGPGTRLTVL.

This rearrangement joins TRBV11-1 to TRBJ2-3, with D perhaps TRBD1 (6 bases). This CDR3 contains 16 residues. V was shortened by 1 base and J by 5 bases, with 16 bases between the two germline ends. Germline values: CDR1 SGHAT, CDR2 FQDESV (reference sequence). The CDR3 region is CASSLGDRTYGDTQYF. CDR3 DNA: TGTGCCAGCAGCTTAGGTGACAGGACCTATGGAGATACGCAGTATTTT.

Only a few counts were recorded for this clonotype. The chain is built from TRBV15 and TRBJ2-1; D remains ambiguous. There are 13 residues in the CDR3. Germline V lookup: CDR1 LNHNV, CDR2 YYDKDF (reference sequence). V lost 1 base and J lost 5, with 6 bases in between. CDR3 in amino acids: CATSRGSNNEQFF. The CDR3 coding sequence is TGTGCCACCAGCAGAGGTTCCAACAATGAGCAGTTCTTC.

This clonotype showed up just a few times. CDR3 nucleotides: TGTGCCAGCAGCTTCGCGTCCAGCCCCTATGGCTACACCTTC. Translation: CASSFASSPYGYTF. The rearrangement joins TRBV7-9 to TRBJ1-2; D gene uncertain. Per the germline V gene, CDR1 is SEHNR and CDR2 is FQNEAQ (reference sequence). Trimming took 3 bases from V and 4 from J, leaving 12 bases between them. The CDR3 is 14 residues long.

This clonotype was recorded a few times. The V and J genes are TRBV7-2 and TRBJ1-1; D is unclear. The CDR3 runs to 15 residues. Germline CDR1 SGHTA, CDR2 FQGNSA. V shed 2 bases and J shed 0 bases, with 10 bases lying between them. The CDR3 protein is CASSLKTELNTEAFF. The CDR3 region has the DNA TGTGCCAGCAGCTTAAAAACAGAACTGAACACTGAAGCTTTCTTT.

The chain carries TRBV4-2 and TRBJ1-5, with TRBD1 as a possible D gene (5 bases). This CDR3 spans 16 amino acids. Germline assignment: CDR1 LGHNA and CDR2 YNFKEQ. Trimming took off 0 bases at V and 6 bases at J, with 15 bases between the two ends. The CDR3, as DNA: TGTGCCAGCAGCCAAGAAGAGGGAGGGGTCGTTCAGCCCCAGCATTTT. It translates to CASSQEEGGVVQPQHF.